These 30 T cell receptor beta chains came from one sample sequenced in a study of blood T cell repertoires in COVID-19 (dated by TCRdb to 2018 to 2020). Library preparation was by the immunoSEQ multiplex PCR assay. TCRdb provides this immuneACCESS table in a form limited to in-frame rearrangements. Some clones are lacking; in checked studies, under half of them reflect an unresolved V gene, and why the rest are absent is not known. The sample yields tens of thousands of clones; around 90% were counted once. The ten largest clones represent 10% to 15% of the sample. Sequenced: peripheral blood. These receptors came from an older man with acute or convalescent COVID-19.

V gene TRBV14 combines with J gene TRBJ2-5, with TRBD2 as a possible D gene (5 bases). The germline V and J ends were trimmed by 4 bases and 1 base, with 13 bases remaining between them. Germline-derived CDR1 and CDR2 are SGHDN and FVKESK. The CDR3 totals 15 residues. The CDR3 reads CASSPRVGSQETQYF. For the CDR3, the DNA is TGTGCCAGCAGCCCGAGGGTCGGAAGCCAAGAGACCCAGTACTTC.

The CDR3 spells CASSPLTGEVNNEQFF. In DNA form, the CDR3 reads TGTGCCAGCAGCCCCTTGACAGGGGAGGTTAACAATGAGCAGTTCTTC. The chain is built from TRBV11-3 and TRBJ2-1, with 8 bases identical to TRBD1. Germline V gives CDR1 SGHNT, CDR2 YENEEA. The CDR3 runs 16 residues. The V segment lost 5 bases and the J segment 5 bases; nucleotides outside the gene matches: 11. Combining the CDR3 with reference TRBV11-3 and TRBJ2-1 gives the whole variable domain EAGVVQSPRYKIIEKKQPVAFWCNPISGHNTLYWYLQNLGQGPELLIRYENEEAVDDSQLPKDRFSAERLKGVDSTLKIQPAELGDSAVYLCASSPLTGEVNNEQFFGPGTRLTVL.

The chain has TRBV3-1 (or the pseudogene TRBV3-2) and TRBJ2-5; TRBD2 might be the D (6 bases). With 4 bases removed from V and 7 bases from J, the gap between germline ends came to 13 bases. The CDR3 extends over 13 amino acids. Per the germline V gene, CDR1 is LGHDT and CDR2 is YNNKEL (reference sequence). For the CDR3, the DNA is TGTGCCAGCAGCCCAGGGAGGATGGGGACCCAGTACTTC. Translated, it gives CASSPGRMGTQYF.

The CDR3 DNA sequence: TGCGCCAGCAGCCGAGGACTAGCCGGCGGGGAGCTGTTTTTT. This translates into CASSRGLAGGELFF. The chain is built from TRBV4-1 and TRBJ2-2, with 8 bases lining up with TRBD2. This CDR3 contains 14 residues. The V and J ends lost 4 bases and 7 bases, in that order; junction bases with no gene match: 5. The germline CDR1 and CDR2 sequences are MGHRA and YSYEKL.

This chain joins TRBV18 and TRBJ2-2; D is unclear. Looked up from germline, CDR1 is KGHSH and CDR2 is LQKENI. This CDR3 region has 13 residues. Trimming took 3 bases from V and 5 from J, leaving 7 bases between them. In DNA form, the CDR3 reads TGTGCCAGCTCACCCGAGATTACCGGGGAGCTGTTTTTT. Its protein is CASSPEITGELFF.

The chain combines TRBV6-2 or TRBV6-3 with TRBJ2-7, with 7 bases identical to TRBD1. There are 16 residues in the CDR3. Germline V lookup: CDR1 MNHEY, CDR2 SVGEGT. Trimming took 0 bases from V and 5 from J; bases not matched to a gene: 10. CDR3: CASSYSKIRDSHEQYF. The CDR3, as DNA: TGTGCCAGCAGTTACTCAAAGATCCGGGACAGTCACGAGCAGTACTTC.

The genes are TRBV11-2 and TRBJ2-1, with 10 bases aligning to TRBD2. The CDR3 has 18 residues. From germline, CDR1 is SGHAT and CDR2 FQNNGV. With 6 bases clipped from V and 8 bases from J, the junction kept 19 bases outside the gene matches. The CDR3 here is CASSRTITGTSARDEQFF. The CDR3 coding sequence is TGTGCCAGCAGTCGGACAATTACCGGGACTAGCGCGCGGGATGAGCAGTTCTTC.

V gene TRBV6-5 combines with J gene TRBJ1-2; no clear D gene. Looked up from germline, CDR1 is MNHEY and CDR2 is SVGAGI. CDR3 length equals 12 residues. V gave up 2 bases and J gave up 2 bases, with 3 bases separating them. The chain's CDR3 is CASSYPNYGYTF. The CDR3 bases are TGTGCCAGCAGTTACCCGAACTATGGCTACACCTTC.

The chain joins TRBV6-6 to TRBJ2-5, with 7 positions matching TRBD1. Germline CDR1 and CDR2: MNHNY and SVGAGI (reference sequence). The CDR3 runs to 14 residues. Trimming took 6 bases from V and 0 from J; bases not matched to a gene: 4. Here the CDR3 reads CASRTQGYQETQYF. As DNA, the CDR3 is TGTGCCAGCAGGACACAGGGGTACCAAGAGACCCAGTACTTC.

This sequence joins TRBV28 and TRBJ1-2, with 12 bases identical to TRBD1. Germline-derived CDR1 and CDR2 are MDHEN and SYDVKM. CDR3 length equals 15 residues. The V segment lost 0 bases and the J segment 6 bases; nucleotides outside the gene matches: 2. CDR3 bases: TGTGCCAGCAGTTTATGGGGACAGGGGGCGAATGGCTACACCTTC. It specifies CASSLWGQGANGYTF.

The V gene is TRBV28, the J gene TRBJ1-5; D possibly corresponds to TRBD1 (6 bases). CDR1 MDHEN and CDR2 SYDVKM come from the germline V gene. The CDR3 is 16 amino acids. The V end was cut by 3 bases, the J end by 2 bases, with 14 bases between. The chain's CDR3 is CASSLQGQWGNQPQHF. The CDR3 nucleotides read TGTGCCAGCAGTTTGCAGGGGCAGTGGGGCAATCAGCCCCAGCATTTT.

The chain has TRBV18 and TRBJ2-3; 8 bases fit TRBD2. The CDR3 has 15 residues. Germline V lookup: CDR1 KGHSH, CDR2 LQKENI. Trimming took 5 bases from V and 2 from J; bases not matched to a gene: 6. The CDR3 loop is CASSFASGPTDTQYF. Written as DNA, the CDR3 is TGTGCCAGCTCATTCGCTAGCGGGCCCACAGATACGCAGTATTTT.

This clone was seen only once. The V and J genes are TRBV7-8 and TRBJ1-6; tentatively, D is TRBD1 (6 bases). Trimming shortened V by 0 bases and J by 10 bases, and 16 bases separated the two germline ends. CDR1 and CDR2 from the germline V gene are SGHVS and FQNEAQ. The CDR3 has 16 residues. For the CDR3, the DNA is TGTGCCAGCAGCTTAGCCTCCAGGGGCAGAGGGTCACCCCTCCACTTT. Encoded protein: CASSLASRGRGSPLHF.

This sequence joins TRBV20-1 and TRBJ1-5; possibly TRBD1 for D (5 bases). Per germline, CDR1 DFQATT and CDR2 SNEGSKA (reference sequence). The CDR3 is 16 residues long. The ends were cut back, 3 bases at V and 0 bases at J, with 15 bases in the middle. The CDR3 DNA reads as TGCAGTGCTAGTAAGGGGCGGCAATATAGCAATCAGCCCCAGCATTTT. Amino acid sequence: CSASKGRQYSNQPQHF.

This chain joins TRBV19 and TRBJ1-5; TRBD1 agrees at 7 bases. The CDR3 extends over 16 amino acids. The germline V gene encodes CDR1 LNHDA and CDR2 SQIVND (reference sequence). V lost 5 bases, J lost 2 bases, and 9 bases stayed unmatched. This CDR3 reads CASSVPQGSGNQPQHF. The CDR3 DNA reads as TGTGCCAGTAGTGTACCACAGGGGTCGGGCAATCAGCCCCAGCATTTT.

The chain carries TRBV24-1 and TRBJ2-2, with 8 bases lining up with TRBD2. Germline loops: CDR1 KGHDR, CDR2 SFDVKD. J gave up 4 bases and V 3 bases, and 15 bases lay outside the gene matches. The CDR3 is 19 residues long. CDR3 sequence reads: CATSDPRRGADNPTGELFF. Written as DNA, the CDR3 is TGTGCCACCAGTGATCCGCGGCGGGGGGCGGATAATCCCACCGGGGAGCTGTTTTTT.

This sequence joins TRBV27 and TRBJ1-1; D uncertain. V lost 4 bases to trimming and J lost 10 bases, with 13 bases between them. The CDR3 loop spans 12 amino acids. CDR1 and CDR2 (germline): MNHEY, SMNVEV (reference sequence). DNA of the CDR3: TGTGCCAGCAGTTCCCTCGGTCTTGGAGCTTTCTTT. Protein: CASSSLGLGAFF.

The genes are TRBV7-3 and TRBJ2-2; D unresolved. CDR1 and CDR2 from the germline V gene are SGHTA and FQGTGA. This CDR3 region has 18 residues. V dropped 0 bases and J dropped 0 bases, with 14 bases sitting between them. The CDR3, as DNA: TGTGCCAGCAGCTTAACGATATACAGTTACGCGAACACCGGGGAGCTGTTTTTT. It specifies CASSLTIYSYANTGELFF.

The CDR3 region is CASSLALGGAGNQPQHF. CDR3 coding DNA: TGTGCCAGCAGCTTAGCGCTTGGGGGCGCGGGCAATCAGCCCCAGCATTTT. This sequence joins TRBV7-2 and TRBJ1-5; tentative D call: TRBD1 (6 bases). The germline V gene encodes CDR1 SGHTA and CDR2 FQGNSA. The V end lost 0 bases, the J end lost 2 bases, and 14 bases lay between the germline ends. This CDR3 has 17 amino acids.

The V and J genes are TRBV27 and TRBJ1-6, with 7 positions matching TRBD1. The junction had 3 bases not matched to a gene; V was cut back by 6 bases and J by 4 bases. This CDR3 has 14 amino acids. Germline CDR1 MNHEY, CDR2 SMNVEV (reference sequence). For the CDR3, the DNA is TGTGCCAGCAGGCCGGGACAGTATAATTCACCCCTCCACTTT. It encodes CASRPGQYNSPLHF.

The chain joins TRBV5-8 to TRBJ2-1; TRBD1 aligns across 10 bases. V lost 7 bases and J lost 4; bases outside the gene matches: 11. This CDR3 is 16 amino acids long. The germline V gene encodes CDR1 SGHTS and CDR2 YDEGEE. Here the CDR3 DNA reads TGTGCCAGCCACAAATGGCGGACAGGGGGTTACAATGAGCAGTTCTTC. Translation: CASHKWRTGGYNEQFF.

DNA for the CDR3: TGTGCCAGCAGTGAGAATGGACAGAACACCGGGGAGCTGTTTTTT. This gives the protein CASSENGQNTGELFF. This chain connects TRBV2 to TRBJ2-2, with D perhaps matching TRBD1 (5 bases). V lost 3 bases, J lost 1 base, and 9 bases lay in between. The germline gives CDR1 SNHLY, CDR2 FYNNEI. CDR3 length: 15 residues.

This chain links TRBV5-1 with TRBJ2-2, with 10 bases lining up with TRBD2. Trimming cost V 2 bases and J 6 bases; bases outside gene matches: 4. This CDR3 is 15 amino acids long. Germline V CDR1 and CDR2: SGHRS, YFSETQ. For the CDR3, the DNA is TGCGCCAGCAGCTTAAGCGGGGGGGCCCCCGGGGAGCTGTTTTTT. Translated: CASSLSGGAPGELFF.

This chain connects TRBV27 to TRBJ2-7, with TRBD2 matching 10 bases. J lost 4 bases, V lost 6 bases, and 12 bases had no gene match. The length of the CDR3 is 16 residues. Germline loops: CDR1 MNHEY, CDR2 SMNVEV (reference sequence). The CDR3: CASSPPSLAGVYEQYF. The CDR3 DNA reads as TGTGCCAGCAGCCCCCCTAGCCTAGCGGGGGTGTACGAGCAGTACTTC.

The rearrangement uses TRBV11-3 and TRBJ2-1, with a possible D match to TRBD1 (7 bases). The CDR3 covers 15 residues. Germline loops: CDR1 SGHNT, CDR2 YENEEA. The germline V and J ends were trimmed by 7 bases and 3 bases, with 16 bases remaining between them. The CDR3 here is CASTGRDSYYNEQFF. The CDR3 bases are TGTGCCAGCACCGGGCGGGACAGTTACTACAATGAGCAGTTCTTC.

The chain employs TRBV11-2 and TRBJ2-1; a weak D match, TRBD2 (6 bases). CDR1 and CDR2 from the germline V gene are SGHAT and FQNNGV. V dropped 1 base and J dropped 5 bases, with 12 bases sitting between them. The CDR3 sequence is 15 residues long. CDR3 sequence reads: CASSLAAGLHNEQFF. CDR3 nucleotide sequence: TGTGCCAGCAGCTTAGCAGCGGGCCTCCACAATGAGCAGTTCTTC.

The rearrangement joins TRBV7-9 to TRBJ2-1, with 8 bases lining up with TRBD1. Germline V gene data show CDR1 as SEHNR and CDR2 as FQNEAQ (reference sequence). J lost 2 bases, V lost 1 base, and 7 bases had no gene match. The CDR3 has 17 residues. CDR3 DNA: TGTGCCAGCAGCTTAGGGTTCCAGGGGGCAACCTACAATGAGCAGTTCTTC. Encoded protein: CASSLGFQGATYNEQFF. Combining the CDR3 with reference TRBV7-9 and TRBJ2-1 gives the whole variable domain DTGVSQNPRHKITKRGQNVTFRCDPISEHNRLYWYRQTLGQGPEFLTYFQNEAQLEKSRLLSDRFSAERPKGSFSTLEIQRTEQGDSAMYLCASSLGFQGATYNEQFFGPGTRLTVL.

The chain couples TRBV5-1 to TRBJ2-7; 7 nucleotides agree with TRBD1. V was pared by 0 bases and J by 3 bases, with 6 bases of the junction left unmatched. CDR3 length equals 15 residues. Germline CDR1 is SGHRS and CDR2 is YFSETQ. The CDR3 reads CASSLGGAGGYEQYF. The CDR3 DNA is TGCGCCAGCAGCTTGGGAGGGGCAGGGGGCTACGAGCAGTACTTC. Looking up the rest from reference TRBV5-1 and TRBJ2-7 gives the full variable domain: KAGVTQTPRYLIKTRGQQVTLSCSPISGHRSVSWYQQTPGQGLQFLFEYFSETQRNKGNFPGRFSGRQFSNSRSEMNVSTLELGDSALYLCASSLGGAGGYEQYFGPGTRLTVT.

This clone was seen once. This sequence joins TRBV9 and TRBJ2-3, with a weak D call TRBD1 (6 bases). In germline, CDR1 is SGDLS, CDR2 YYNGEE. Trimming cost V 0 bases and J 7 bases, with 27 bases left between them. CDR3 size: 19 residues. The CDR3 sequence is CASSVATGRGPSSEYTQYF. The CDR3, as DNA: TGTGCCAGCAGCGTAGCTACGGGCAGGGGTCCAAGTAGTGAATATACGCAGTATTTT.

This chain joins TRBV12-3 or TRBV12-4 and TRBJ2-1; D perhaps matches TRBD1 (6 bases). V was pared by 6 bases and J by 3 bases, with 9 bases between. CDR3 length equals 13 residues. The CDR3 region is CASRTGIYNEQFF. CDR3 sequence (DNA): TGTGCCAGCAGAACAGGGATCTACAATGAGCAGTTCTTC.